This TCR beta chain was identified during a study of breast tumors, draining lymph nodes, adjacent tissues (dated by TCRdb to about 2016). Broadly, across the study: Breast cancer patients provided tumor, adjacent nontumor tissue and axillary lymph nodes, and the study compared the TCR beta repertoires across these three sources. The study was designed to assess the relationships and possible T-cell exchange between tumor, surrounding tissue and draining lymph node repertoires in human breast cancer. Paper-wide results and their limitations: Tumor T-cell repertoires showed less diversity than lymph node repertoires and more diversity than nontumor tissue repertoires, and tumor T-cell repertoires showed preferential V and J gene usage. Tumor and nontumor tissue repertoires were significantly more similar in luminal-like than in basal-like breast cancer. A scenario in which most tumor T cells derive from the lymph node and then expand within tumor tissue was judged to be consistent with the data. Rather than being directly demonstrated, the conclusion that tumor T cells originate in lymph nodes was presented as consistent with a hypothesis.

The lymph node samples were taken from the axillary draining lymph nodes of breast cancer patients. Its CDR3 holds 16 amino acids, cysteine through phenylalanine. Just the 48-base CDR3 DNA is kept, in frame starting at base 1. V and J lose 10 bases and 5 bases, and a span of 26 bases separates them. CDR1 and CDR2 (MNHEY, SMNVEV) derive from the germline V gene (reference sequence). For sequencing, an Illumina HiSeq 2000 was employed. TCR beta chain libraries were generated by multiplex PCR amplification. High-throughput sequencing was used to analyze the amplified TCR beta chain products. TCRdb passed the public sequencing reads through fastp at Q25 and MiXCR, retaining productive beta sequences. Rows merge per CDR3 protein into single entries with the most common DNA and genes. The sample profile shows 290,000 or so distinct CDR3 sequences; 30% of them were found once. 1.1% of the sample goes to the ten largest clones.

For this clonotype: Its antigen specificity is not known. There are no base qualities to consult, and no much larger clone falls within one base.

The receptor chain draws on TRBV27 and TRBJ2-5; the D segment might be TRBD1 or TRBD2, since each matches 5 bases. The sequenced material came from axillary lymph node tissue. This clonotype was obtained from a female donor with breast cancer. Some clones in this sample may be carry-over from other donors' samples. The sequence in DNA is TGTGCCACCCTTGGGGGAGCCAAGAGTTCCAAGGAGACCCAGTACTTC. Its translation is CATLGGAKSSKETQYF.